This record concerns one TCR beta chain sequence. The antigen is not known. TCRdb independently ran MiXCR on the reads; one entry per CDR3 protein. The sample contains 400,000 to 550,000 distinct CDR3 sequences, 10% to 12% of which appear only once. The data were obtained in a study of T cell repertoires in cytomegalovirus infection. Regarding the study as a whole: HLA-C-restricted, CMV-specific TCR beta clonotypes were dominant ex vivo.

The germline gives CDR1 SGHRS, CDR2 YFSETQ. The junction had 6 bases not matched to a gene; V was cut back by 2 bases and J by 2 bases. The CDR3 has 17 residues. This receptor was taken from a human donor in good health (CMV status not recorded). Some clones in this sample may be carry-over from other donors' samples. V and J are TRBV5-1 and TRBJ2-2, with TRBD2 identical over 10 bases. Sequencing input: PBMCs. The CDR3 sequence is CASSLSSGGANTGELFF. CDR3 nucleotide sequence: TGCGCCAGCAGCTTAAGCAGCGGGGGGGCAAACACCGGGGAGCTGTTTTTT.